This record covers a single TCR beta chain. There is no known antigen for this receptor. It has no much larger one-base neighbor in the sample; base qualities were not kept. The Qiagen DNeasy kit was used to extract genomic DNA both from unsorted PBMCs and from the negatively selected CD4+ and CD8+ fractions. Amplification of TCR beta CDR3 regions was done by immunoSEQ multiplex PCR with primers that anneal to V and J segments. A synthetic immune receptor repertoire was used to minimize amplification bias, and any remaining bias was removed computationally after sequencing. Per the source publication's procedure: Repertoire diversity was quantified as the Shannon entropy index using custom Python scripts. Unsorted, CD4+ and CD8+ repertoires were analyzed separately, except in combined analyses where CD4+ and CD8+ sequences were merged in silico. A clone was considered expanded if an increase in frequency of at least 2-fold after treatment relative to C1D1 was found, and a pseudocount of 0.5 was applied to clones undetected at baseline. Singleton clones were defined as clones with 0 or 1 copy at C1D1, and non-singleton clones were defined as clones with 2 or more copies. Clones expanded in unsorted samples were labelled as CD4+, CD8+ or unknown by matching protein sequences in sorted samples from the same patient. Diversity changes from C1D1 to C4D1 were tested in paired samples using Wilcoxon tests. What TCRdb holds here is the immuneACCESS table cut down to in-frame rearrangements. Part of the clones is not present; checked against another copy, under half of the missing clones reflect an unresolved V gene, and the others are unexplained. V, J and clone size are taken as reported in that table, and D and trimming were inferred from the DNA itself. This sample has tens of thousands of clones in its table, and approximately 94% of those were observed once. The ten most abundant clones make up 8% of the sample.

This sample stems from a study of PD-1 blockade in classical Hodgkin lymphoma (dated by TCRdb to about 2020). At the level of the whole study: Nivolumab dosing was 3 mg/kg intravenously every 2 weeks, continuing until either disease progression or unacceptable toxicity. The study used TCR beta sequencing and CyTOF to define a peripheral blood immune signature of response to PD-1 blockade in classical Hodgkin lymphoma.

The CDR3 contains 11 residues, cysteine and phenylalanine counted. Here the CDR3 DNA is all that survives: 33 bases in frame from base 1. Based on the germline V gene (reference sequence), the CDR1 and CDR2 sequences are WNHNN and SYGVQD. Relative to germline, V is 4 bases shorter and J is 10 bases shorter, with 8 bases between their ends. Here is what the overall study found, with its caveats: CD4+ but not CD8+ TCR diversity rose significantly by C4D1 (p=0.0027 vs p=0.16), most apparent in complete responders (p=0.02). Patients starting nivolumab less than 1 year after ASCT had lower diversity and were excluded from later analyses to avoid confounding by immune reconstitution. Baseline TCR diversity was reported as lower in newly diagnosed patients than in healthy donors, and lower still in relapsed/refractory patients. The study covered only a single clinical trial cohort, and the causes of the repertoire differences, possibly disease activity or prior therapy, were still not defined. Among trial patients, those achieving complete response had baseline diversity similar to that of newly diagnosed patients, while diversity was significantly lower in partial responders and progressors.

The time point label of this sample denotes: cycle 4 day 1 (C4D1), after five to seven weeks of nivolumab. Every trial patient had relapsed after autologous stem cell transplantation, and cohorts A, B and C differed in prior brentuximab vedotin exposure. The trial cohort was composed of 56 patients with relapsed/refractory classical Hodgkin lymphoma, for whom complete response, partial response or progressive disease was recorded as best overall response. In the multi-cohort phase II CheckMate 205 trial, trial patients received single-agent nivolumab. An independent review committee assessed best overall response by applying the 2007 International Working Group response criteria. PBMCs from the trial were collected at three points: immediately before nivolumab initiation (C1D1), and during therapy at cycle 2 day 1 and cycle 4 day 1. After peripheral blood was drawn into 8 mL Vacutainer Cell Preparation Tubes, PBMCs were isolated by centrifugation and then cryopreserved.

The source was peripheral blood mononuclear cells (PBMCs), collected before the fourth cycle of nivolumab. The sequence was collected from a human donor with classical Hodgkin lymphoma. The rearranged segments are TRBV10-1 and TRBJ2-1, with the D gene too uncertain to name. The CDR3 corresponds to CASSVNEEQFF. In nucleotide form, the sequence is TGCGCCAGCAGTGTCAATGAAGAGCAGTTCTTC.